The 8 T cell receptor beta chains below were found in one sample sequenced in a study of technical replicates of blood from several donors. TCRdb's copy holds only in-frame clones and misses some; the assay was immunoSEQ multiplex PCR. The sample carries some 62,000 clones, 85% to 90% recorded once. The material sequenced was PBMCs. The receptors shown here come from a human donor in good health. Some clones in this sample may be carry-over from other donors' samples.

This clone has only one observation. This sequence joins TRBV9 and TRBJ1-4; 10 nucleotides match TRBD1. Germline CDR1 and CDR2: SGDLS and YYNGEE. This CDR3 comprises 16 residues. Trimming cost V 3 bases and J 4 bases; bases outside gene matches: 6. The CDR3 here is CASSATGGADNEKLFF. The CDR3 DNA is TGTGCCAGCAGCGCGACAGGGGGCGCCGATAATGAAAAACTGTTTTTT. Together with reference TRBV9 and TRBJ1-4, the CDR3 gives the full variable domain: DSGVTQTPKHLITATGQRVTLRCSPRSGDLSVYWYQQSLDQGLQFLIQYYNGEERAKGNILERFSAQQFPDLHSELNLSSLELGDSALYFCASSATGGADNEKLFFGSGTQLSVL.

The sample holds a few counts of this clone. The chain combines TRBV7-9 with TRBJ2-2, with TRBD1 matching over 8 bases. Trimming cost V 4 bases and J 7 bases; bases outside gene matches: 8. The CDR3 runs 15 residues. Germline values: CDR1 SEHNR, CDR2 FQNEAQ (reference sequence). The CDR3 loop reads CASSWATGAVGELFF. Written as DNA, the CDR3 is TGTGCCAGCAGCTGGGCGACAGGGGCGGTCGGGGAGCTGTTTTTT.

The gene calls are TRBV21-1 and TRBJ2-7; the tabulated D call, TRBD2, remains unverified against the DNA. TRBV21-1 is assigned pseudogene status. The CDR3 spans 13 residues. CDR3 sequence: CASSIREPYEQYF. CDR3 in DNA: TGTGCCAGCAGCATTCGGGAGCCCTACGAGCAGTACTTC.

This chain links TRBV2 with TRBJ1-2, with a weak D call TRBD1 (5 bases). The V gene lost 7 bases and the J gene lost 8 bases, with 20 bases spanning the gap. There are 14 residues in the CDR3. The germline gives CDR1 SNHLY, CDR2 FYNNEI. Here the CDR3 DNA reads TGTGCCAGCATCCTCACATCATCTCGGGGGGGCTACACCTTC. Protein product: CASILTSSRGGYTF.

The chain recombines TRBV2 with TRBJ2-3, with 8 nucleotides matching TRBD2. V dropped 6 bases and J dropped 3; count of bases not matched to a gene: 11. The length of the CDR3 is 16 residues. CDR1 is SNHLY, CDR2 FYNNEI, per germline. This chain's CDR3 is CASSESTGGRTDTQYF. Written as DNA, the CDR3 is TGTGCCAGCAGCGAGAGTACGGGGGGGAGAACAGATACGCAGTATTTT.

The sample holds a few counts of this clone. V and J are TRBV27 and TRBJ1-1; no definite D call. V dropped 2 bases and J dropped 4 bases, with 11 bases sitting between them. Germline loops: CDR1 MNHEY, CDR2 SMNVEV (reference sequence). There are 14 residues in the CDR3. CDR3: CASSLGPLSTEAFF. The CDR3 DNA reads as TGTGCCAGCAGTTTAGGGCCGCTGTCCACTGAAGCTTTCTTT.

The rearrangement uses TRBV5-4 and TRBJ1-2; maybe TRBD1 (5 bases). V lost 1 base, J lost 6 bases, and 16 bases lay in between. The CDR3 is 15 residues long. Per germline, CDR1 SGHNT and CDR2 YYREEE (reference sequence). The chain's CDR3 is CASSLSLGRLDGYTF. In DNA, the CDR3 is TGTGCCAGCAGCTTGAGTCTGGGGCGCCTCGATGGCTACACCTTC.

V is TRBV28 and J is TRBJ1-5; TRBD1 agrees at 11 bases. The V gene end was trimmed by 5 bases and the J gene end by 2 bases; junction bases not matched to a gene: 8. Germline CDR1 MDHEN, CDR2 SYDVKM. The CDR3 is 17 amino acids. The CDR3 loop reads CASSIRRTGGGNQPQHF. The CDR3 coding sequence is TGTGCCAGCAGTATACGAAGGACAGGGGGCGGCAATCAGCCCCAGCATTTT.